This T cell receptor (beta chain) was sequenced in a study of blood T cells in healthy people across ages. This clonotype was found a few times. Its cognate antigen is unknown. Study results and limitations: Diversity estimates drawn from one million T cells were deemed underestimates. Higher diversity, along with more naive CD4+ cells, distinguished long-lived donors from aged donors.

PCR was performed a second time for about 7 to 11 cycles using a sample-barcoded 5' primer and a J-beta primer mix. MiXCR, applied by TCRdb to the 5' RACE reads, yields one record per CDR3 protein. This table has more than 1 million distinct CDR3 sequences, 35% to 50% appearing once. The study isolated at least 6.5 million PBMCs from each sample. The sequence was collected from a woman in her sixties or seventies in good health. The specimen was blood.

CDR3 in amino acids: CASSLGPGTSGSPYEQYF. The CDR3 DNA reads TGTGCCAGCAGCTTAGGCCCAGGGACTAGCGGGAGTCCCTACGAGCAGTACTTC. This chain joins TRBV7-6 and TRBJ2-7, with 14 bases identical to TRBD2. The ends lost 1 base at V and 2 bases at J; junction bases unmatched: 7. This CDR3 has 18 amino acids. The germline V gene encodes CDR1 SGHVS and CDR2 FNYEAQ.